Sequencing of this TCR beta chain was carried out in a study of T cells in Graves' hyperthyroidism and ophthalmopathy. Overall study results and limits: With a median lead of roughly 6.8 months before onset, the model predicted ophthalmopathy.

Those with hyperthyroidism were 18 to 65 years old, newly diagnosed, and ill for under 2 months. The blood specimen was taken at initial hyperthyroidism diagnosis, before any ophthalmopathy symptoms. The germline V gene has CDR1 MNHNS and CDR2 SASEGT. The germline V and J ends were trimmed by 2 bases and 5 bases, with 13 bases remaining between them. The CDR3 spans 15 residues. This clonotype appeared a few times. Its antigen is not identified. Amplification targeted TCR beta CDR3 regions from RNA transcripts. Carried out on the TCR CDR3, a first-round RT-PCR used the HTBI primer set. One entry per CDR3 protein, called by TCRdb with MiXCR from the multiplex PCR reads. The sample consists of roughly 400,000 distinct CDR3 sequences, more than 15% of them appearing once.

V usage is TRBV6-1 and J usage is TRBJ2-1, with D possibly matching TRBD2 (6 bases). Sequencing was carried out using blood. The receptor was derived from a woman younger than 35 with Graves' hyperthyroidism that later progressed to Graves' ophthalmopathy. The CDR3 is CASSEFGGNHNEQFF. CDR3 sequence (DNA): TGTGCCAGCAGTGAATTTGGAGGGAACCACAATGAGCAGTTCTTC.